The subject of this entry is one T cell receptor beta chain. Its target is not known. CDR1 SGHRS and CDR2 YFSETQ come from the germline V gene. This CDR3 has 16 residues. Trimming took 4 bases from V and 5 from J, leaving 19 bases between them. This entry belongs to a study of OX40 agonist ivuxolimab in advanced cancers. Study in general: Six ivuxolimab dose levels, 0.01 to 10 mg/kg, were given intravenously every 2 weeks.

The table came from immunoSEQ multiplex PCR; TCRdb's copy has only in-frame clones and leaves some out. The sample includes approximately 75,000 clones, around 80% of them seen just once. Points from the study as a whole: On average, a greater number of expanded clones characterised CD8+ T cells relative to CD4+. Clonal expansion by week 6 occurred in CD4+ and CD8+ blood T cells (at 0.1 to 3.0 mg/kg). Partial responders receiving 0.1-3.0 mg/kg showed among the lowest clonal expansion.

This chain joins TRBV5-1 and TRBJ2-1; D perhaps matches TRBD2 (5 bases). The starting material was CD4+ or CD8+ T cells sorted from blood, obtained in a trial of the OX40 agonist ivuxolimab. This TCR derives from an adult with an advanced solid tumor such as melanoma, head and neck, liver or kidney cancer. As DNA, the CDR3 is TGCGCCAGCAGCCCCCCGAGGGTAGCGCTTAACAATGAGCAGTTCTTC. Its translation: CASSPPRVALNNEQFF.